The clone carrying this T cell receptor beta chain is classed as medium-sized. Time point meaning: after trial treatment. Treatment indicated: LDRT plus nivolumab, ipilimumab, low-dose cyclophosphamide and aspirin (RACIN trial). The data derive from a study of low-dose radiotherapy and immunotherapy resistance in tumors. As for the study in general: Every 2 weeks, cohort 1 got 0.5 Gy, reaching 6.5 Gy to the planning target volume. Both drugs were delivered intravenously to patients (nivolumab 240 mg every two weeks and ipilimumab 1 mg/kg every six weeks). Patients took oral aspirin 300 mg daily for four cycles from cycle 1 day 1.

TRAV and TRBV primers primed cDNA for both TCRalpha and TCRbeta. TCR amplification used approximately 19 PCR cycles, a constant-region primer and a V-primer adapter. TCRdb analysed the reads with MiXCR anew, one entry per CDR3 protein. The sample lists more than 30,000 distinct CDR3 sequences, 45% to 55% occurring once. Looked up from germline, CDR1 is MNHNS and CDR2 is SASEGT. Trimming shortened V by 3 bases and J by 4 bases, and 9 bases separated the two germline ends. The CDR3 runs 14 residues. This clonotype was sampled from a male donor with gallbladder cancer. The specimen comprised PBMCs, sampled after low-dose radiotherapy plus immunotherapy. The chain recombines TRBV6-1 with TRBJ2-2, with a tentative D call TRBD1 (6 bases). The CDR3 loop is CASSEQGSTGELFF. CDR3 in DNA: TGTGCCAGCAGTGAGCAGGGGTCCACCGGGGAGCTGTTTTTT.